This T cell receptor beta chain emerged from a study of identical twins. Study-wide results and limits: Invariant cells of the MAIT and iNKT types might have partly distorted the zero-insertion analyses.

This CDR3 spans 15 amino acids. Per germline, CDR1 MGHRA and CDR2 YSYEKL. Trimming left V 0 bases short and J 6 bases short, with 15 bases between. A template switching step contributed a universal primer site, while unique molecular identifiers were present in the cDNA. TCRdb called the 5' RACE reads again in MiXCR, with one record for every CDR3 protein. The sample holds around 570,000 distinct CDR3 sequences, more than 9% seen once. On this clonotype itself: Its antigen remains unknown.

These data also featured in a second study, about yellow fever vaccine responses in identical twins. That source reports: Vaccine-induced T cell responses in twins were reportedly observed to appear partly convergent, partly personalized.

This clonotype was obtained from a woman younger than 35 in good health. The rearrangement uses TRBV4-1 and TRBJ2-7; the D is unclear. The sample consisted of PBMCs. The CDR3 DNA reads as TGCGCCAGCAGCCAAGAAGACACGTTTCTAGGCGAGCAGTACTTC. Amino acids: CASSQEDTFLGEQYF.